The 13 T cell receptor beta chains below were found in one sample sequenced in a study of identical twins. TCRdb reprocessed the 5' RACE reads via MiXCR and lists one record per CDR3 protein. The table lists a few hundred thousand distinct CDR3 sequences, roughly 9.9% of them singletons. The same data also contributed to another study, on yellow fever vaccine responses in identical twins.

The sequencing sample was made of PBMCs. These receptors all come from a woman in her late teens or twenties in good health.

The chain carries TRBV11-2 and TRBJ2-1, with a tentative D call TRBD1 (6 bases). The germline gives CDR1 SGHAT, CDR2 FQNNGV. The CDR3 loop spans 13 amino acids. V lost 2 bases and J 6 bases, leaving 8 bases between the germline ends. Here the CDR3 DNA reads TGTGCCAGCAGCTTACAGGGGTTCAATGAGCAGTTCTTC. Translating it yields CASSLQGFNEQFF.

V gene TRBV28 combines with J gene TRBJ2-1; D call uncertain. CDR3 size: 16 residues. V lost 7 bases to trimming and J lost 3 bases, with 19 bases between them. Germline CDR1 MDHEN, CDR2 SYDVKM. The CDR3 reads CASTNPDPTLYNEQFF. The DNA for the CDR3 is TGTGCCAGCACCAACCCGGACCCAACCCTCTACAATGAGCAGTTCTTC. Drawing the rest from reference TRBV28 and TRBJ2-1, the complete variable domain is DVKVTQSSRYLVKRTGEKVFLECVQDMDHENMFWYRQDPGLGLRLIYFSYDVKMKEKGDIPEGYSVSREKKERFSLILESASTNQTSMYLCASTNPDPTLYNEQFFGPGTRLTVL.

The chain has TRBV20-1 and TRBJ2-5; no clear D. CDR3 length equals 12 residues. Germline V gene lookup returns CDR1 DFQATT and CDR2 SNEGSKA (reference sequence). V was pared by 2 bases and J by 5 bases, with 9 bases between. The CDR3 protein is CSARLVGETQYF. The DNA of the CDR3 is TGCAGTGCTAGACTAGTCGGTGAGACCCAGTACTTC.

This clonotype was counted ten times or more. The chain links TRBV28 to TRBJ1-1; D gene unclear. V was trimmed by 5 bases and J by 7 bases, leaving 20 bases between them. Germline assignment: CDR1 MDHEN and CDR2 SYDVKM. The CDR3 has 15 amino acids. The CDR3 reads CASSVVLRGRSEAFF. In DNA form, the CDR3 reads TGTGCCAGCAGTGTCGTCCTCCGGGGAAGGAGTGAAGCTTTCTTT.

This clonotype appeared many times. V usage is TRBV5-1 and J usage is TRBJ2-1; the match to TRBD1 covers 9 bases. In germline, CDR1 is SGHRS, CDR2 YFSETQ. CDR3 length equals 15 residues. V shed 4 bases, J shed 8 bases, and the junction held 10 bases outside the gene matches. Here the CDR3 reads CASSPRTGAGHEQFF. CDR3 bases: TGCGCCAGCAGCCCTAGGACAGGGGCCGGCCATGAGCAGTTCTTC. Filled out from reference TRBV5-1 and TRBJ2-1, the complete variable domain reads KAGVTQTPRYLIKTRGQQVTLSCSPISGHRSVSWYQQTPGQGLQFLFEYFSETQRNKGNFPGRFSGRQFSNSRSEMNVSTLELGDSALYLCASSPRTGAGHEQFFGPGTRLTVL.

This clonotype was counted many times. J is TRBJ2-7 and V is TRBV5-1; weak D call: TRBD1 (5 bases). The CDR3 extends over 13 amino acids. V was shortened by 7 bases and J by 2 bases, with 13 bases between the two germline ends. CDR1 and CDR2 from the germline V gene are SGHRS and YFSETQ. Here the CDR3 reads CASGAQGTYEQYF. The CDR3 region has the DNA TGCGCCAGCGGGGCGCAGGGAACCTACGAGCAGTACTTC.

This clonotype was seen ten or more times. The chain is built from TRBV7-9 and TRBJ2-2, with a possible D match to TRBD2 (7 bases). The CDR3 consists of 17 residues. Germline CDR1 and CDR2: SEHNR and FQNEAQ (reference sequence). Trimming shortened V by 5 bases and J by 3 bases, and 19 bases separated the two germline ends. CDR3 sequence: CASSTRGATAHTGELFF. In DNA, the CDR3 is TGTGCCAGCAGCACCCGGGGGGCAACGGCACACACCGGGGAGCTGTTTTTT.

This chain links TRBV23-1 with TRBJ2-7; D is undetermined. TRBV23-1 carries the ORF label, with uncertain function. With 2 bases removed from V and 2 bases from J, the gap between germline ends came to 7 bases. The CDR3 totals 13 residues. CDR3: CASSQADTYEQYF. DNA for the CDR3: TGCGCCAGCAGTCAAGCAGATACCTACGAGCAGTACTTC.

This clonotype was seen repeatedly, ten times or more. This chain connects TRBV29-1 to TRBJ1-5; TRBD1 aligns across 8 bases. The CDR3 covers 14 residues. Trimming took 5 bases from V and 5 from J; bases not matched to a gene: 8. Per germline, CDR1 SQVTM and CDR2 ANQGSEA. The chain's CDR3 is CSVLEQGEDQPQHF. In DNA form, the CDR3 reads TGCAGCGTTCTTGAACAGGGGGAGGATCAGCCCCAGCATTTT.

This clonotype came up many times. The chain couples TRBV11-1 to TRBJ2-5; D possibly corresponds to TRBD2 (6 bases). Germline loops: CDR1 SGHAT, CDR2 FQDESV (reference sequence). The length of the CDR3 is 18 residues. V was pared by 0 bases and J by 5 bases, with 22 bases between. CDR3 sequence: CASSLANRGTDNGETQYF. CDR3 sequence (DNA): TGTGCCAGCAGCTTAGCGAACCGGGGGACCGATAATGGGGAGACCCAGTACTTC.

This clonotype occurred many times. The chain carries TRBV15 and TRBJ1-1, with unresolved D. The CDR3 covers 17 residues. Germline V gene sequence: CDR1 LNHNV, CDR2 YYDKDF (reference sequence). Trimming left V 3 bases short and J 4 bases short, with 21 bases between. The CDR3 DNA follows: TGTGCCACCAGCAGTCTGACTGGAGGGCGCCGTTTCACTGAAGCTTTCTTT. It codes for CATSSLTGGRRFTEAFF.

The chain uses TRBV19 and TRBJ2-1, with a possible D match to TRBD1 (5 bases). This CDR3 is 13 amino acids long. Germline CDR1 is LNHDA and CDR2 is SQIVND (reference sequence). Trimming stripped 4 bases from V and 15 bases from J, with 19 bases between. CDR3 DNA sequence: TGTGCCAGTAGTACGGTCGCCAGGGATGCTCTGTTCTTC. Translation gives CASSTVARDALFF.

This clonotype was detected only a few times. The rearrangement links TRBV12-3 or TRBV12-4 to TRBJ2-3; 13 nucleotides match TRBD2. V lost 0 bases to trimming and J lost 5 bases; unmatched junction nucleotides: 8. This CDR3 comprises 18 residues. The CDR3 sequence: CASSLARGLAGIVDTQYF. The DNA for the CDR3 is TGTGCCAGCAGTTTAGCGAGGGGACTAGCGGGAATCGTAGATACGCAGTATTTT.